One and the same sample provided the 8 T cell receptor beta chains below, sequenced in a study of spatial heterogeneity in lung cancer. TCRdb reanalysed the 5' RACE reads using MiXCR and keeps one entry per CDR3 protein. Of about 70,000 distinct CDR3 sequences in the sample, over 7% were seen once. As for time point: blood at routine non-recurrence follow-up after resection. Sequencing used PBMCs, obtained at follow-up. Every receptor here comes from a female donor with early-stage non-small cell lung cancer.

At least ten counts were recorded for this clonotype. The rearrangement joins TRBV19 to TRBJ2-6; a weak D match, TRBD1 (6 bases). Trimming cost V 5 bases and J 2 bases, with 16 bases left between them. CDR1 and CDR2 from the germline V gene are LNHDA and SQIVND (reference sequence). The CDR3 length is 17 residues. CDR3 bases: TGTGCCAGTAGTTTAACCAGGGGACGTACTGGGGCCAACGTCCTGACTTTC. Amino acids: CASSLTRGRTGANVLTF.

The CDR3 reads CASRDRGGYTF. Written as DNA, the CDR3 is TGTGCCAGCAGGGACAGGGGAGGCTACACCTTC. The J gene is TRBJ1-2, the V gene TRBV28, with 9 bases identical to TRBD1. The CDR3 runs 11 residues. Trimming at V came to 6 bases and at J to 8 bases, leaving 1 base not matched to a gene. In germline, CDR1 is MDHEN, CDR2 SYDVKM.

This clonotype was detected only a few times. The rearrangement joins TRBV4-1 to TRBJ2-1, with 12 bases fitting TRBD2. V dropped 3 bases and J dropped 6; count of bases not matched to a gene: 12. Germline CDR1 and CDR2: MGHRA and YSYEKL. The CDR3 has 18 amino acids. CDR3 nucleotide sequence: TGCGCCAGCAGCCAGGGGCGGACTAGCGGGATCCGGGGCAATGAGCAGTTCTTC. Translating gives CASSQGRTSGIRGNEQFF.

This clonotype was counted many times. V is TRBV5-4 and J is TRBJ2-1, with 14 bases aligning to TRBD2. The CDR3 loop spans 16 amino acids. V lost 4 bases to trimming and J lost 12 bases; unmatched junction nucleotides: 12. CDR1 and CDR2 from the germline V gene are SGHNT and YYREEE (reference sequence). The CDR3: CASSPRLAGGARGQFF. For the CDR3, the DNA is TGTGCCAGCAGCCCGAGACTAGCGGGAGGGGCTCGGGGGCAGTTCTTC. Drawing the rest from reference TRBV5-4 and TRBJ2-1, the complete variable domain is ETGVTQSPTHLIKTRGQQVTLRCSSQSGHNTVSWYQQALGQGPQFIFQYYREEENGRGNFPPRFSGLQFPNYSSELNVNALELDDSALYLCASSPRLAGGARGQFFGPGTRLTVL.

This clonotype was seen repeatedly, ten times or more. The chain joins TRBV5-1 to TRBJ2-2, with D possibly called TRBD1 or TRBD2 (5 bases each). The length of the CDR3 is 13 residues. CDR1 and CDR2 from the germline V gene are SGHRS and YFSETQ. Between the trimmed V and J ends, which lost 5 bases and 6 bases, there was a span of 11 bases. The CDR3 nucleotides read TGCGCCAGCAGGCCCAGGGAGTCCGGGGAGCTGTTTTTT. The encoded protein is CASRPRESGELFF.

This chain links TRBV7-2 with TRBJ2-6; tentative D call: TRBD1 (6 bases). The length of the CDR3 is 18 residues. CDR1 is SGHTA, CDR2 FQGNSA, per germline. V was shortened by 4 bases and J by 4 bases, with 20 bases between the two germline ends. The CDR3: CASSSLDRSLSGANVLTF. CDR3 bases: TGTGCCAGCAGCTCCCTAGACAGGAGTCTTTCGGGGGCCAACGTCCTGACTTTC.

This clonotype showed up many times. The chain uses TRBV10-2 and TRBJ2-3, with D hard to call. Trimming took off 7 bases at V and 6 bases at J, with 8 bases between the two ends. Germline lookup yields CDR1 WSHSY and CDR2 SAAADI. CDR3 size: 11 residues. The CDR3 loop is CASIRADTQYF. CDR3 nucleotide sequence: TGCGCCAGCATAAGGGCGGATACGCAGTATTTT.

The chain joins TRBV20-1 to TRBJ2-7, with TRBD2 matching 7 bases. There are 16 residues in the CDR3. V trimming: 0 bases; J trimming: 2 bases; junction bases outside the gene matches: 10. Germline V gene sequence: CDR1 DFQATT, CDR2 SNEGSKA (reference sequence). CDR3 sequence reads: CSARDQNSGPAYEQYF. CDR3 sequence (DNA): TGCAGTGCTAGAGATCAAAATAGCGGGCCTGCCTACGAGCAGTACTTC.